The clone carrying this T cell receptor beta chain has only a few counts. PBMCs were sourced from about 10 ml fresh peripheral blood. Amplification targeted TCR beta CDR3 regions from RNA transcripts. The TCR CDR3 was amplified in a first-round RT-PCR using the HTBI primer set. In TCRdb, the multiplex PCR reads were re-called with MiXCR into one record per CDR3 protein. The sample includes more than 300,000 distinct CDR3 sequences, around 18% of them seen just once. The sample belongs to a study of T cells in Graves' hyperthyroidism and ophthalmopathy. Germline CDR1 and CDR2: LGHDT and YNNKEL (reference sequence). CDR3 size: 16 residues. Trimming took 6 bases from V and 0 from J, leaving 12 bases between them.

This clonotype was sampled from a man between 18 and 29 years old with Graves' ophthalmopathy. This rearrangement joins TRBV3-1 to TRBJ2-6; D uncertain. Input material: blood. CDR3 coding DNA: TGTGCCAGCAGTCCCGACGTATCCTCTGGGGCCAACGTCCTGACTTTC. Translation: CASSPDVSSGANVLTF. Complete variable domain (other parts from reference TRBV3-1 and TRBJ2-6): DTAVSQTPKYLVTQMGNDKSIKCEQNLGHDTMYWYKQDSKKFLKIMFSYNNKELIINETVPNRFSPKSPDKAHLNLHINSLELGDSAVYFCASSPDVSSGANVLTFGAGSRLTVL.